Listed below are T cell receptor beta chains from one sample, sequenced in a study of cytomegalovirus exposure and HLA in healthy donors. Only in-frame clones appear in the TCRdb table, and some are missing; sequencing was by immunoSEQ multiplex PCR. The repertoire includes hundreds of thousands of clones, roughly 70% of them detected once, and approximately 2.5% sits in the top ten. Source material: PBMCs. The source is a female donor in good health and CMV-seronegative. Each CDR3 is given with its conserved first and last residue. A D gene is named only where the DNA matches it firmly. Some rows mark clone size as missing; the rest say once, few, many or name a class of expanded clone.

V: TRBV25-1
J: TRBJ2-7
size: -
D: TRBD2
CDR3: CASSASGSRYEQYF
DNA: TGTGCCAGCAGTGCCAGCGGGAGTCGCTACGAGCAGTACTTC

V: TRBV9
J: TRBJ1-2
size: -
D: TRBD1
CDR3: CASSDRQGGRVNYGYTF
DNA: TGTGCCAGCAGCGACCGACAGGGCGGGAGGGTTAACTATGGCTACACCTTC

V: TRBV4-1
J: TRBJ2-1
size: few
D: -
CDR3: CASSQGAGLGNEQFF
DNA: TGCGCCAGCAGCCAAGGGGCGGGTTTGGGCAATGAGCAGTTCTTC

V: TRBV7-4
J: TRBJ2-3
size: -
D: -
CDR3: CASSSRTKWIDTQYF
DNA: TGTGCCAGCAGCTCCAGGACAAAATGGATCGATACGCAGTATTTT

V: TRBV27
J: TRBJ2-7
size: -
D: TRBD1
CDR3: CASSSDRGGFYEQYF
DNA: TGTGCCAGCAGCTCCGACAGGGGAGGATTCTACGAGCAGTACTTC

V: TRBV5-1
J: TRBJ2-4
size: -
D: -
CDR3: CASSLGDPGNIQYF
DNA: TGCGCCAGCAGCTTGGGAGACCCCGGGAACATTCAGTACTTC

V: TRBV6-5
J: TRBJ1-4
size: -
D: -
CDR3: CASSYRGGSSNEKLFF
DNA: TGTGCCAGCAGTTATCGCGGGGGTTCTTCTAATGAAAAACTGTTTTTT

V: TRBV5-1
J: TRBJ2-7
size: -
D: TRBD1
CDR3: CASSSDRGYYEQYF
DNA: TGCGCCAGCAGCTCGGACAGGGGATACTACGAGCAGTACTTC

V: TRBV2
J: TRBJ2-2
size: -
D: -
CDR3: CASTNAWPGELFF
DNA: TGTGCCAGCACCAACGCCTGGCCCGGGGAGCTGTTTTTT

V: TRBV14
J: TRBJ1-4
size: -
D: -
CDR3: CASSQVRGLRTNEKLFF
DNA: TGTGCCAGCAGCCAAGTTCGAGGGCTAAGGACTAATGAAAAACTGTTTTTT

V: TRBV7-8
J: TRBJ1-1
size: -
D: TRBD1
CDR3: CASSLRQGARAFF
DNA: TGTGCCAGCAGCTTAAGACAGGGGGCTCGTGCTTTCTTT

V: TRBV7-6
J: TRBJ2-5
size: -
D: TRBD2
CDR3: CASSLTTRTSGAGETQYF
DNA: TGTGCCAGCAGCTTAACGACCCGAACTAGCGGCGCCGGAGAGACCCAGTACTTC

V: TRBV13
J: TRBJ2-1
size: -
D: TRBD2
CDR3: CASRTSGLELEQFF
DNA: TGTGCCAGCAGAACCTCGGGACTAGAGTTGGAGCAGTTCTTC

V: TRBV28
J: TRBJ1-6
size: -
D: TRBD1
CDR3: CASSLGDRVNSPLHF
DNA: TGTGCCAGCAGTTTGGGGGACAGGGTTAATTCACCCCTCCACTTT

V: TRBV28
J: TRBJ2-1
size: -
D: TRBD1
CDR3: CASSLGGTGAVNEQFF
DNA: TGTGCCAGCAGTTTGGGTGGGACAGGGGCCGTCAATGAGCAGTTCTTC

V: TRBV11-2
J: TRBJ2-6
size: few
D: -
CDR3: CASSLVGGSSGANVLTF
DNA: TGTGCCAGCAGCTTAGTCGGCGGATCCTCTGGGGCCAACGTCCTGACTTTC

V: TRBV11-2
J: TRBJ2-5
size: -
D: -
CDR3: CASSLGYSGDIQETQYF
DNA: TGTGCCAGCAGCTTAGGATATAGCGGAGATATCCAAGAGACCCAGTACTTC

V: TRBV7-8
J: TRBJ2-7
size: -
D: TRBD2
CDR3: CASSLENRAGGYEQYF
DNA: TGTGCCAGCAGCTTAGAAAACCGGGCGGGGGGCTACGAGCAGTACTTC

V: TRBV11-3
J: TRBJ1-3
size: -
D: -
CDR3: CASSMRGNTIYF
DNA: TGTGCCAGCAGCATGAGAGGAAACACCATATATTTT

V: TRBV5-1
J: TRBJ2-5
size: -
D: TRBD2
CDR3: CASSLERGGPGWETQYF
DNA: TGCGCCAGCAGCTTGGAGCGCGGGGGGCCTGGGTGGGAGACCCAGTACTTC

V: TRBV19
J: TRBJ1-1
size: -
D: TRBD1
CDR3: CASRDRMNTEAFF
DNA: TGTGCCAGTAGGGACAGGATGAACACTGAAGCTTTCTTT

V: TRBV6-5
J: TRBJ1-3
size: once
D: TRBD1
CDR3: CASSYGTGARNTIYF
DNA: TGTGCCAGCAGTTACGGGACAGGGGCTCGAAACACCATATATTTT

V: TRBV6-1
J: TRBJ1-3
size: -
D: -
CDR3: CASSEGEGSGNTIYF
DNA: TGTGCCAGCAGTGAAGGGGAGGGAAGTGGAAACACCATATATTTT

V: TRBV11-2
J: TRBJ2-7
size: -
D: TRBD2
CDR3: CASSPMGASGYYEQYF
DNA: TGTGCCAGCAGCCCCATGGGGGCTAGCGGGTACTACGAGCAGTACTTC

V: TRBV7-8
J: TRBJ2-3
size: -
D: -
CDR3: CASSPHSVDTQYF
DNA: TGTGCCAGCAGCCCACATTCAGTAGATACGCAGTATTTT

V: TRBV30
J: TRBJ1-2
size: -
D: -
CDR3: CAWSVSPYGYTF
DNA: TGTGCCTGGAGTGTAAGCCCCTATGGCTACACCTTC

V: TRBV14
J: TRBJ2-7
size: -
D: -
CDR3: CASSPSEPPSYEQYF
DNA: TGTGCCAGCAGCCCCAGTGAACCCCCATCCTACGAGCAGTACTTC

V: TRBV5-1
J: TRBJ1-2
size: -
D: TRBD1
CDR3: CASSSTGTGEGYTF
DNA: TGCGCCAGCAGCTCTACCGGGACAGGGGAAGGCTACACCTTC

V: TRBV7-2
J: TRBJ2-7
size: -
D: -
CDR3: CASSFSQPSRSYEQYF
DNA: TGTGCCAGCAGCTTTTCTCAGCCTAGCAGGTCCTACGAGCAGTACTTC

V: TRBV27
J: TRBJ1-2
size: once
D: -
CDR3: CASSFRAGYGYTF
DNA: TGTGCCAGCAGTTTTAGGGCGGGATATGGCTACACCTTC

V: TRBV5-5
J: TRBJ2-3
size: -
D: TRBD2
CDR3: CASKSAGGTDTQYF
DNA: TGTGCCAGCAAATCGGCGGGAGGCACAGATACGCAGTATTTT

V: TRBV7-9
J: TRBJ2-7
size: -
D: -
CDR3: CASSLREATLYEQYF
DNA: TGTGCCAGCAGCTTACGGGAAGCCACGCTCTACGAGCAGTACTTC

V: TRBV27
J: TRBJ1-2
size: -
D: -
CDR3: CASTPSRNYGYTF
DNA: TGTGCCAGCACTCCTAGCCGGAACTATGGCTACACCTTC

V: TRBV11-2
J: TRBJ2-1
size: -
D: TRBD2
CDR3: CASSLDVLAGNNEQFF
DNA: TGTGCCAGCAGCTTAGATGTCCTAGCGGGAAACAATGAGCAGTTCTTC

V: TRBV9
J: TRBJ1-4
size: -
D: -
CDR3: CASRATEREKLFF
DNA: TGTGCCAGCAGAGCGACAGAGAGAGAAAAACTGTTTTTT

V: TRBV9
J: TRBJ2-3
size: -
D: TRBD2
CDR3: CASSVTGTSGSRTDTQYF
DNA: TGTGCCAGCAGCGTTACCGGGACTAGCGGCTCCCGCACAGATACGCAGTATTTT

V: TRBV7-2
J: TRBJ2-1
size: -
D: TRBD2
CDR3: CASSLELAGSYNEQFF
DNA: TGTGCCAGCAGCTTAGAACTAGCGGGTTCCTACAATGAGCAGTTCTTC

V: TRBV10-1
J: TRBJ2-7
size: few
D: -
CDR3: CASSSNFYEQYF
DNA: TGCGCCAGCAGTAGTAACTTCTACGAGCAGTACTTC

V: TRBV6-5
J: TRBJ2-7
size: -
D: -
CDR3: CASSYSTETYEQYF
DNA: TGTGCCAGCAGTTATAGTACAGAAACCTACGAGCAGTACTTC

V: TRBV7-9
J: TRBJ2-7
size: few
D: TRBD1
CDR3: CASSFTGTAWGEQYF
DNA: TGTGCCAGCAGCTTTACCGGGACAGCTTGGGGGGAGCAGTACTTC

V: TRBV15
J: TRBJ1-2
size: -
D: -
CDR3: CATSSLGVTGGYTF
DNA: TGTGCCACCAGCAGCCTCGGGGTTACAGGGGGCTACACCTTC

V: TRBV5-1
J: TRBJ2-7
size: few
D: -
CDR3: CASSSQSYEQYF
DNA: TGCGCCAGCAGCTCCCAATCCTACGAGCAGTACTTC

V: TRBV10-3
J: TRBJ2-1
size: -
D: TRBD2
CDR3: CAISESTTSGADEQFF
DNA: TGTGCCATCAGTGAGTCGACAACTAGCGGGGCGGACGAGCAGTTCTTC

V: TRBV7-6
J: TRBJ1-1
size: -
D: -
CDR3: CASSSTPNTEAFF
DNA: TGTGCCAGCAGCTCCACTCCGAACACTGAAGCTTTCTTT

V: TRBV28
J: TRBJ2-7
size: -
D: -
CDR3: CATSGDITYEQYF
DNA: TGTGCCACCTCCGGGGACATCACCTACGAGCAGTACTTC

V: TRBV7-8
J: TRBJ2-1
size: -
D: TRBD2
CDR3: CASSLRLAGPSKYNEQFF
DNA: TGTGCCAGCAGCTTACGGCTAGCGGGACCCTCAAAATACAATGAGCAGTTCTTC